A selection of T cell receptor beta chains follows, all from one sample in a study of type 1 regulatory T cells. TCRdb passed the reads through MiXCR, listing each CDR3 protein once. The sample carries 88,000 or so distinct CDR3 sequences, 25% to 40% recorded once. Source material: CD4+ T cells, either the whole sample or a sorted fraction (not recorded which). The receptor source for this set is a human donor in good health. CDR3s include the opening cysteine and the closing phenylalanine or tryptophan. Fields, in order: clone size, V gene, J gene, D gene, CDR3 DNA, CDR3 protein. D genes are given only for firm matches. Clone sizes are given selectively: once, few, many, or a class where the clone is expanded.

-	TRBV7-9	TRBJ1-4	TRBD1	TGTGCCAGCACCCTCAGAGGGGGCCTCGGCGAAAAACTGTTTTTT	CASTLRGGLGEKLFF
-	TRBV12-3/TRBV12-4	TRBJ2-5	-	TGTGCCAGCAGCCCGAGGGGGGCTTCTATCCCAGAGACCCAGTACTTC	CASSPRGASIPETQYF
many	TRBV7-9	TRBJ2-3	TRBD2	TGTGCCAGCAGCTTAATAGCGGGAGGCCGCACAGATACGCAGTATTTT	CASSLIAGGRTDTQYF
-	TRBV6-2/TRBV6-3	TRBJ1-1	-	TGTGCCAGCAAGCCCTCAGGGGACGCTGAAGCTTTCTTT	CASKPSGDAEAFF
-	TRBV7-2	TRBJ1-1	-	TGTGCCAGCAGCTTTGGGGGAACAGGGATGGCTGAAGCTTTCTTT	CASSFGGTGMAEAFF
-	TRBV5-6	TRBJ2-3	TRBD1	TGTGCCAGCAGCTTGGCTCAGGGGGCAGATACGCAGTATTTT	CASSLAQGADTQYF
few	TRBV4-1	TRBJ2-7	-	TGCGCCAGCAGCCAAGATAGGAACCGAGTCGAGCAGTACTTC	CASSQDRNRVEQYF
-	TRBV20-1	TRBJ1-4	-	TGCAGTGCTGGCGGGCGGCGTCCGGGTGAAAAACTGTTTTTT	CSAGGRRPGEKLFF
-	TRBV7-2	TRBJ2-7	TRBD2	TGTGCCAGCAGCTTAGGGAGACTAGCGGGAGTATCCTACGAGCAGTACTTC	CASSLGRLAGVSYEQYF
-	TRBV6-2/TRBV6-3	TRBJ2-1	TRBD2	TGTGCCAGCAGTTCCTCCGGGACTAGCCCACGCTTTTATGAGCAGTTCTTC	CASSSSGTSPRFYEQFF
few	TRBV7-3	TRBJ2-1	TRBD2	TGTGCCAGCAGCTTAAATGCGGGAGTCAAGAATGAGCAGTTCTTC	CASSLNAGVKNEQFF
few	TRBV7-8	TRBJ1-4	-	TGTGCCAGCAGCTTACTGGTGGGGATAGAAAAACTGTTTTTT	CASSLLVGIEKLFF
-	TRBV7-9	TRBJ1-5	TRBD1	TGTGCCAGCAGCCCTGAGGCAGGGGGCGACCAGCCCCAGCATTTT	CASSPEAGGDQPQHF
-	TRBV5-1	TRBJ2-1	TRBD2	TGCGCCAGCAGCTTGGGACTAGCGGGATTCGATGAGCAGTTCTTC	CASSLGLAGFDEQFF
-	TRBV12-3/TRBV12-4	TRBJ2-5	-	TGTGCCAGCAGTTTCTCCCGGTCGACCCAGTACTTC	CASSFSRSTQYF
-	TRBV24-1	TRBJ1-5	-	TGTGCCACCAGTGATTCTCGGGAATATAGCAATCAGCCCCAGCATTTT	CATSDSREYSNQPQHF
few	TRBV5-1	TRBJ1-2	-	TGCGCCAGCAGCTCCGTTCTCGGCTACACCTTC	CASSSVLGYTF
-	TRBV7-3	TRBJ2-7	-	TGTGCCAGCAGCCAAACCCATGGGGACGGGGAGCAGTACTTC	CASSQTHGDGEQYF
few	TRBV6-2/TRBV6-3	TRBJ1-2	TRBD1	TGTGCCAGCAGACTTGGGACAGACTATGGCTACACCTTC	CASRLGTDYGYTF
few	TRBV5-1	TRBJ2-4	TRBD1	TGCGCCAGCAGCATGGGACAGGGCCACGACATTCAGTACTTC	CASSMGQGHDIQYF
-	TRBV7-2	TRBJ2-1	TRBD2	TGTGCCAGCAGCTTAGATTCAGCGGGAGTTTCCAATGAGCAGTTCTTC	CASSLDSAGVSNEQFF
-	TRBV20-1	TRBJ2-3	TRBD2	TGCAGTGCCCCAAACCCAGCGGGGGACACAGATACGCAGTATTTT	CSAPNPAGDTDTQYF
-	TRBV15	TRBJ2-5	-	TGTGCCACCAGCAGTGGGATTGGCGGAAAAGAGACCCAGTACTTC	CATSSGIGGKETQYF
few	TRBV4-3	TRBJ2-5	-	TGCGCCAGCAGCCAAGGTGCCGGAGAGACCCAGTACTTC	CASSQGAGETQYF